A selection of T cell receptor beta chains follows, all from one sample in a study of blood T cell repertoires in COVID-19. TCRdb's table, derived via immunoSEQ multiplex PCR, lists solely in-frame clones and lacks some. The table has around 93,000 clones, 82% seen once. The sequenced sample was peripheral blood. These receptors all stem from an elderly man with acute or convalescent COVID-19. Both conserved end residues are part of each CDR3. A D gene is named only where the DNA matches it firmly. Only some rows state a clone size, as once, few, many or a class for expanded clones.

d_gene: NA; v_gene: TRBV11-2; j_gene: TRBJ2-1; abundance: once; CDR3aa: CASSFIRGNEQFF; CDR3nt: TGTGCCAGCAGCTTTATACGGGGGAATGAGCAGTTCTTC
d_gene: NA; v_gene: TRBV25-1; j_gene: TRBJ2-7; abundance: few; CDR3aa: CASSETLFDYEQYF; CDR3nt: TGTGCCAGCAGTGAAACTCTGTTCGACTACGAGCAGTACTTC
d_gene: TRBD1; v_gene: TRBV19; j_gene: TRBJ2-5; abundance: few; CDR3aa: CASSRQGPRQETQYF; CDR3nt: TGTGCCAGTAGTCGACAGGGTCCTAGGCAGGAGACCCAGTACTTC
d_gene: NA; v_gene: TRBV6-5; j_gene: TRBJ2-7; abundance: NA; CDR3aa: CASRGRRAGGEQYF; CDR3nt: TGTGCCAGCAGGGGTCGTCGGGCAGGAGGAGAGCAGTACTTC
d_gene: TRBD1; v_gene: TRBV19; j_gene: TRBJ2-1; abundance: NA; CDR3aa: CASSFSQGRNEQFF; CDR3nt: TGTGCCAGTAGTTTCTCACAGGGGCGAAATGAGCAGTTCTTC
d_gene: NA; v_gene: TRBV6-4; j_gene: TRBJ1-4; abundance: NA; CDR3aa: CASSDSIGGKLFF; CDR3nt: TGTGCCAGCAGTGACTCCATAGGGGGAAAACTGTTTTTT
d_gene: NA; v_gene: TRBV9; j_gene: TRBJ2-3; abundance: NA; CDR3aa: CASSGYTMLDTQYF; CDR3nt: TGTGCCAGCAGCGGATACACAATGCTGGATACGCAGTATTTT
d_gene: NA; v_gene: TRBV19; j_gene: TRBJ2-5; abundance: once; CDR3aa: CASSSQGRETQYF; CDR3nt: TGTGCCAGTAGTAGCCAGGGGCGAGAGACCCAGTACTTC
d_gene: TRBD2; v_gene: TRBV7-8; j_gene: TRBJ2-5; abundance: NA; CDR3aa: CASSLAPPTSGPQETQYF; CDR3nt: TGTGCCAGCAGCTTAGCGCCGCCGACTAGCGGGCCCCAAGAGACCCAGTACTTC
d_gene: TRBD1; v_gene: TRBV6-5; j_gene: TRBJ2-2; abundance: NA; CDR3aa: CASSNGQGRIGELFF; CDR3nt: TGTGCCAGCAGTAACGGACAGGGGAGGATCGGGGAGCTGTTTTTT